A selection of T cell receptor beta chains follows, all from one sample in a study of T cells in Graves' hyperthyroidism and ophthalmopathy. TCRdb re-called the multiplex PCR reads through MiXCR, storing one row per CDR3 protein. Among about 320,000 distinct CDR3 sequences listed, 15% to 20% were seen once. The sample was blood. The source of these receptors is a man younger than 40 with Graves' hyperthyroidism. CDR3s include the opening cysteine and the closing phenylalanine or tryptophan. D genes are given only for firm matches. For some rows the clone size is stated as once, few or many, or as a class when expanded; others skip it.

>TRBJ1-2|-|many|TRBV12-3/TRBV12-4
TGTGCCAGCAGTTTAACTACCCTGGTAGTATCTCATGGCTACACCTTC
CASSLTTLVVSHGYTF
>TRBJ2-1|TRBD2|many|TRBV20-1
TGCAGTGCTAGAGGACGGACTAGCGGAAACAATGAGCAGTTCTTC
CSARGRTSGNNEQFF
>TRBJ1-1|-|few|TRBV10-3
TGTGCCATCAGTGAAAACCCAGCTGAAGCTTTCTTT
CAISENPAEAFF
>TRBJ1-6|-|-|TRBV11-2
TGTGCCAGCAGCCCCTTGGACAGAAATAATTCACCCCTCCACTTT
CASSPLDRNNSPLHF
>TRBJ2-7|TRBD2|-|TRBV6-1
TGTGCCAGCAGTTACAGCGGGAGCCCCTACGAGCAGTACTTC
CASSYSGSPYEQYF
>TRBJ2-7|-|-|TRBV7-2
TGTGCCAGCAGCTTGCGGGGGCTTCCTGCGCAGTACTTC
CASSLRGLPAQYF
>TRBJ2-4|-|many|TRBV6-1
TGTGCCAGCGGCACAACAGGGGCCAAAAACATTCAGTACTTC
CASGTTGAKNIQYF
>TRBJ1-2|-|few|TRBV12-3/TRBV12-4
TGTGCCAGCAGTTTTAGGGCTTTAGCTAACTATGGCTACACCTTC
CASSFRALANYGYTF
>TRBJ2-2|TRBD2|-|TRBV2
TGTGCCAGCATTCCAGCGGGAACCGGGGAGCTGTTTTTT
CASIPAGTGELFF
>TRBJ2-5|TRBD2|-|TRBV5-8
TGTGCCAGCAGCCCCCCCGGGACTAACCGGGCCCAGTACTTC
CASSPPGTNRAQYF
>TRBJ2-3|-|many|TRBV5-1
TGCGCCAGCAGCTTGGACAAATGGGCAGATACGCAGTATTTT
CASSLDKWADTQYF
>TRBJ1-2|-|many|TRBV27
TGTGCCAGCGCGACAAGGACAGCAGCTAACTATGGCTACACCTTC
CASATRTAANYGYTF
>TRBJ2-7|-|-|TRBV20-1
TGCAGTGCTAGAGATGCCCTAACCATGGGGAAGCAGTACTTC
CSARDALTMGKQYF
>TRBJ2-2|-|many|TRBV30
TGTGCCTGGAGTGTTTTGGCCGGGGAGCTGTTTTTT
CAWSVLAGELFF
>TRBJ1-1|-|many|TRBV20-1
TGCAGTGCTAGAGTAAGCGCGAGGGCTGAAGCTTTCTTT
CSARVSARAEAFF
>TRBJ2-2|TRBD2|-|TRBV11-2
TGTGCCAGCAGCTTAGATGGGCTCGCGGGAGAAAGCACCGGGGAGCTGTTTTTT
CASSLDGLAGESTGELFF
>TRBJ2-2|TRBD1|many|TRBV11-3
TGTGCCAGCAGGCCCTCCGGGACAGCGAACACCGGGGAGCTGTTTTTT
CASRPSGTANTGELFF
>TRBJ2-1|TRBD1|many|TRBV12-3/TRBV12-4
TGTGCCAGCAGATCCGGGACAGGGGTCTACAATGAGCAGTTCTTC
CASRSGTGVYNEQFF
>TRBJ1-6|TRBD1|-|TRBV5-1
TGCGCCAGCAGCCTAACATCCGGGACAGGCCCAGGGCCCCTCCACTTT
CASSLTSGTGPGPLHF
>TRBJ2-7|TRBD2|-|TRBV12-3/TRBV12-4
TGTGCCAGCAGTTTTAGCGGGAGGGCGAGTGAGCAGTACTTC
CASSFSGRASEQYF
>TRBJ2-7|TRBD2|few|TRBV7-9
TGTGCCAGCAGCCAAGCGGGGAGCTACGAGCAGTACTTC
CASSQAGSYEQYF
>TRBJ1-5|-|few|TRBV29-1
TGCAGCGTTGAAGGAAACGATCAGCCCCAGCATTTT
CSVEGNDQPQHF
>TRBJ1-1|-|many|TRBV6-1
TGTGCCAGCAGTGTCGGGGCGGACACTGAAGCTTTCTTT
CASSVGADTEAFF
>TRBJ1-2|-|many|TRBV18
TGTGCCAGCTCTAGCCTATCAGGGAAACAAGGCTACACCTTC
CASSSLSGKQGYTF
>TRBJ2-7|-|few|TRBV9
TGTGCCAGCAGCGCCCGAGGGGGGGGCGCCACCCCGAGCGAGCAGTACTTC
CASSARGGGATPSEQYF
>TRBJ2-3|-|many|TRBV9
TGTGCCAGCAGCGTAGTGGGAGGCACAGATACGCAGTATTTT
CASSVVGGTDTQYF
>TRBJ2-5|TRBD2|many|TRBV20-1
TGCAGTGCTCGGCTAGCGGGAGATGTATATTTGGAGACCCAGTACTTC
CSARLAGDVYLETQYF
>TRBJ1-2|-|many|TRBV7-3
TGTGCCAGCAGCTTAGGGGGCCGTGGCTACACCTTC
CASSLGGRGYTF
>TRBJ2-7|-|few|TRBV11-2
TGTGCCAGCAGCTGGGGTCGGCAGTACTTC
CASSWGRQYF
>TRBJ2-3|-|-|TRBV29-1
TGCAGCACCGAAACCGGAGGGGGCACAGATACGCAGTATTTT
CSTETGGGTDTQYF
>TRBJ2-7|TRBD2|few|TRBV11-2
TGTGCCAGCAGCCTATCGGGCGGGAGGGCCTACGAGCAGTACTTC
CASSLSGGRAYEQYF
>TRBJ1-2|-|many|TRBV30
TGTGCCTGGAACTCCGACAGGCTTGGTGGCTACACCTTC
CAWNSDRLGGYTF
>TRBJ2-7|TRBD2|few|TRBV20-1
TGCAGTGCTAGAGATGGACTAGCGGACTACGAGCAGTACTTC
CSARDGLADYEQYF
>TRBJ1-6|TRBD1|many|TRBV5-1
TGCGCCAGCAGCACCGGACAGGGCAATTCACCCCTCCACTTT
CASSTGQGNSPLHF
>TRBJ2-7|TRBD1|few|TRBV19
TGTGCCAGTAGTATCGGGACAGGTCCCTACGAGCAGTACTTC
CASSIGTGPYEQYF
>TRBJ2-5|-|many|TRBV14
TGTGCCAGCAGCCGGCGAAGGTGGGAGACCCAGTACTTC
CASSRRRWETQYF
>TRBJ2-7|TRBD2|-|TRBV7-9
TGTGCCAGCAGCTTTCGGGAGGCCGAGCAGTACTTC
CASSFREAEQYF
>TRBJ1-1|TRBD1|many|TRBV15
TGTGCCACCAGCGGCCTCAGGGGGCTGAACACTGAAGCTTTCTTT
CATSGLRGLNTEAFF
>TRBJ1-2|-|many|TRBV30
TGTGCCTGCTACAGGGAAAATAAATCTAACTATGGCTACACCTTC
CACYRENKSNYGYTF
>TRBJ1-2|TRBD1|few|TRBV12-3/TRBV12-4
TGTGCCAGCACCTCGACAGGGGAGGACTATGGCTACACCTTC
CASTSTGEDYGYTF
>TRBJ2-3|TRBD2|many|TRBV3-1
TGTGCCAGCAGCCAAGGACTAGCGAGTTTCCGCACAGATACGCAGTATTTT
CASSQGLASFRTDTQYF
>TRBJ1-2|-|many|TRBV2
TGTGCCAGCAGTATCAGCGGACAAATCCAAGGCTACACCTTC
CASSISGQIQGYTF